What follows are 7 T cell receptor beta chains derived from one specimen sequenced in a study of identical twins. TCRdb fed the 5' RACE reads into MiXCR, producing one record per CDR3 protein. The sample carries 700,000 to 950,000 distinct CDR3 sequences, about 12% recorded once. These same records also appear under a second study, on yellow fever vaccine responses in identical twins.

The sequencing sample was made of PBMCs. The receptors were sampled from a woman between 18 and 30 years old in good health.

The J gene is TRBJ2-5, the V gene TRBV18, with 9 nucleotides matching TRBD2. From germline, CDR1 is KGHSH and CDR2 LQKENI. There are 18 residues in the CDR3. J was trimmed by 1 base and V by 3 bases; bases with no gene match: 12. CDR3 residues: CASSPERRGGRAQETQYF. CDR3 bases: TGTGCCAGCTCACCGGAACGACGTGGCGGGAGGGCCCAAGAGACCCAGTACTTC.

The V call is TRBV12-3 or TRBV12-4, the J call TRBJ2-7; 7 nucleotides agree with TRBD2. CDR3 length: 20 amino acids. The V and J ends lost 2 bases and 1 base, in that order; junction bases with no gene match: 20. DNA of the CDR3: TGTGCCAGCAGTTTAAGGAGATCGGGACTTACTAGCGCGCATTCCTACGAGCAGTACTTC. It is translated as CASSLRRSGLTSAHSYEQYF.

This clonotype was recorded a few times. One end of the junction is discordant with germline, which a read error may explain. The rearrangement uses TRBV12-3 or TRBV12-4 and TRBJ2-7, with a tentative D call TRBD2 (6 bases). This CDR3 spans 13 amino acids. The CDR3 sequence is CATRRGPQEEPTF. The DNA for the CDR3 is TGTGCCACGAGGAGGGGCCCGCAGGAGGAACCCACCTTC.

The genes are TRBV7-6 and TRBJ1-4; 7 bases are shared with TRBD1. Trimming at V came to 5 bases and at J to 8 bases, leaving 5 bases not matched to a gene. CDR3 length: 13 amino acids. The germline gives CDR1 SGHVS, CDR2 FNYEAQ. The CDR3 here is CASSRTGEEKLFF. The CDR3 nucleotides read TGTGCCAGCAGCCGAACAGGGGAAGAAAAACTGTTTTTT.

This clonotype was seen a few times. The chain uses TRBV12-3 or TRBV12-4 and TRBJ2-5; the D is unclear. This CDR3 region has 12 residues. Between the trimmed V and J ends, which lost 7 bases and 4 bases, there was a span of 10 bases. CDR3 region: CASTSWGETQYF. The CDR3 DNA is TGTGCCAGCACTTCTTGGGGAGAGACCCAGTACTTC.

The sample holds many counts of this clonotype. The genes are TRBV5-1 and TRBJ1-1; TRBD1 matches at 8 bases. V dropped 5 bases and J dropped 4; count of bases not matched to a gene: 10. The CDR3 totals 15 residues. The V gene's germline CDR1 is SGHRS and CDR2 YFSETQ. CDR3 amino acids: CASRLSQGGSTEAFF. The CDR3 coding sequence is TGCGCCAGCAGATTGTCACAGGGGGGGAGCACTGAAGCTTTCTTT.

This clonotype was seen ten or more times. V and J are TRBV14 and TRBJ2-5; D possibly corresponds to TRBD2 (6 bases). Germline CDR1 and CDR2: SGHDN and FVKESK. The V and J ends lost 5 bases and 2 bases respectively, with 18 bases between them. CDR3 length: 16 amino acids. In nucleotides, the CDR3 is TGTGCCAGCAGCTTGACCGGGACTGTACCACAAGAGACCCAGTACTTC. Its translation is CASSLTGTVPQETQYF.